The clone carrying this TCR beta chain was counted once. Authors' analysis steps: Counts of nucleated cells, estimated from reference gene primer amplification, were obtained. TCRdb keeps only in-frame clones here, not all; method: immunoSEQ multiplex PCR. V, J and clone size were drawn from that table, and D and trimming were deduced from the DNA. The data contain fewer than 250,000 clones, 70% to 80% of them singletons. These data are taken from a study of blood T cell repertoires in COVID-19. Overall study context: There were acute and convalescent COVID-19 samples, and they came from the United States, Italy and Spain. Sample material is recorded as cDNA or gDNA derived from T cells, B-cell-depleted T cells, or PBMCs.

This CDR3 is 15 amino acids long. Germline CDR1 is MNHEY and CDR2 is SMNVEV (reference sequence). V trimming: 5 bases; J trimming: 3 bases; junction bases outside the gene matches: 9. This sequence was found in a woman in her forties or fifties with acute or convalescent COVID-19. The sequenced sample was peripheral blood. This chain joins TRBV27 and TRBJ2-7; 8 bases line up with TRBD1. CDR3 DNA sequence: TGTGCCAGCAGTCCTACGGACAGGGCCTTCTACGAGCAGTACTTC. It is translated as CASSPTDRAFYEQYF.